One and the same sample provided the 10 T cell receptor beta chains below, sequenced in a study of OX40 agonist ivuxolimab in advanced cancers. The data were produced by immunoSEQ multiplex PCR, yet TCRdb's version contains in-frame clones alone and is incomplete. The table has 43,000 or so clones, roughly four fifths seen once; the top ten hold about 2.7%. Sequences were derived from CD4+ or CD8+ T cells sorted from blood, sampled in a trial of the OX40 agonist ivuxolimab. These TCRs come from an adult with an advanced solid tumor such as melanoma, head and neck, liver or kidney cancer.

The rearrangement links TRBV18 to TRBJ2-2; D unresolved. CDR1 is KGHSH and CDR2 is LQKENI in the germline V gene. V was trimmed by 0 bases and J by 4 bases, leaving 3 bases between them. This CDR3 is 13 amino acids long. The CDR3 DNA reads TGTGCCAGCTCACCACCCGGCACCGGGGAGCTGTTTTTT. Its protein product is CASSPPGTGELFF.

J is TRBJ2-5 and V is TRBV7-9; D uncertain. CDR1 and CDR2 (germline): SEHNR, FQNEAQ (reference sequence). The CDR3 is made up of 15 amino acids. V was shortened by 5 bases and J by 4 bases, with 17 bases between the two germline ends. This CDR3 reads CASSLRVGKGETQYF. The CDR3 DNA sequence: TGTGCCAGCAGCCTCCGGGTGGGCAAGGGAGAGACCCAGTACTTC.

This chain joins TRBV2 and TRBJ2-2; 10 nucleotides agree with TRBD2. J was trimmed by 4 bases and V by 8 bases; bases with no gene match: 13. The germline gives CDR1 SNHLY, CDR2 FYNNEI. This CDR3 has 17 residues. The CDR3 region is CASGGVRLAGVTGELFF. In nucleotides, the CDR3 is TGTGCCAGCGGTGGAGTAAGGCTAGCGGGAGTCACCGGGGAGCTGTTTTTT.

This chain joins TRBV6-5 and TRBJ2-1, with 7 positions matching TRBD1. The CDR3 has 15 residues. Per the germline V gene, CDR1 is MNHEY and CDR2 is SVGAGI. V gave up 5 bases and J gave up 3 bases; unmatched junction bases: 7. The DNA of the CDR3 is TGTGCCAGCAGTCAAGGGGGACAGCGCTACAATGAGCAGTTCTTC. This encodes CASSQGGQRYNEQFF.

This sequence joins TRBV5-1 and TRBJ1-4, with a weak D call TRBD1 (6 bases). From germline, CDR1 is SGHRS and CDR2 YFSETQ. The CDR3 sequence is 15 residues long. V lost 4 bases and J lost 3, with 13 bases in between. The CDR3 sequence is CASSRLQGSNEKLFF. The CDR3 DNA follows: TGCGCCAGCAGCCGATTACAGGGTTCTAATGAAAAACTGTTTTTT.

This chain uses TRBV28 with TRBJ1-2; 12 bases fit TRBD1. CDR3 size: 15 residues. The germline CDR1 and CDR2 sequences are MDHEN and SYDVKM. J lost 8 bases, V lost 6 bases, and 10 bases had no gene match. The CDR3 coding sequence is TGTGCCAGCAGCTCAGGGACAGGGGGCGCCCGCGGCTACACCTTC. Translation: CASSSGTGGARGYTF.

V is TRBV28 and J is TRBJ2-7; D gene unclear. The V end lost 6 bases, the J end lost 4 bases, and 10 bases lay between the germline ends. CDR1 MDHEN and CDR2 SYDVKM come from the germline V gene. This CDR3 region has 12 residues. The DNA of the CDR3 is TGTGCCAGCAGCTTCAGTCGGTACGAGCAGTACTTC. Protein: CASSFSRYEQYF.

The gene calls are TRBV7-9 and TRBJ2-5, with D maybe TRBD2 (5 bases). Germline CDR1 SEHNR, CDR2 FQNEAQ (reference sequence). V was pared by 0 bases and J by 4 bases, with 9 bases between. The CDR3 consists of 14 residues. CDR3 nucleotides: TGTGCCAGCAGCTTAGCGCGGGCAGGAGAGACCCAGTACTTC. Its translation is CASSLARAGETQYF.

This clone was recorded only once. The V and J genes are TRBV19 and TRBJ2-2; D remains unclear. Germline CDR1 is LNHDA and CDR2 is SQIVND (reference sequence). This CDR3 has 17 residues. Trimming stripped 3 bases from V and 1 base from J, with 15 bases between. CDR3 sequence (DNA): TGTGCCAGTAGTATCTCCACCGGGCGGAGGAACACCGGGGAGCTGTTTTTT. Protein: CASSISTGRRNTGELFF.

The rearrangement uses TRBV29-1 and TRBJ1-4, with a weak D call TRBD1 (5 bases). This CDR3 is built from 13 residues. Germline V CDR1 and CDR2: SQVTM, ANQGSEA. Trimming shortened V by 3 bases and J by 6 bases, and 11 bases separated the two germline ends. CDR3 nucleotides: TGCAGCGTTGATGCGGGGCTTGATGAAAAACTGTTTTTT. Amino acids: CSVDAGLDEKLFF.